The clone carrying this T cell receptor beta chain was seen a handful of times. These data come from a study of blood T cell repertoires in COVID-19. Overall study context: Sites across the United States, Italy and Spain contributed samples from acute and convalescent COVID-19. T cells, B-cell-depleted T cells, or PBMCs provided the cDNA or gDNA that served as material.

The CDR3 sequence is 15 residues long. V shed 2 bases, J shed 4 bases, and the junction held 6 bases outside the gene matches. Germline lookup yields CDR1 MDHEN and CDR2 SYDVKM. Sequenced by immunoSEQ multiplex PCR; TCRdb stores in-frame clones only, minus some. The sample shows 240,000 or so clones, 87% of them seen only once. This chain uses TRBV28 with TRBJ1-1, with TRBD1 identical over 8 bases. The source of this sequence is a man aged 55 to 70 who had recovered from COVID-19. Sequences were obtained from peripheral blood. The CDR3 spells CASSLGTGGSTEAFF. The CDR3 bases are TGTGCCAGCAGTTTAGGGACAGGTGGTAGCACTGAAGCTTTCTTT. The full variable domain, completed using reference TRBV28 and TRBJ1-1, is DVKVTQSSRYLVKRTGEKVFLECVQDMDHENMFWYRQDPGLGLRLIYFSYDVKMKEKGDIPEGYSVSREKKERFSLILESASTNQTSMYLCASSLGTGGSTEAFFGQGTRLTVV.